One and the same sample provided the 18 T cell receptor beta chains below, sequenced in a study of cytomegalovirus exposure and HLA in healthy donors. PCR involved 60 Vbeta and 13 Jbeta primers. Clones were read by immunoSEQ multiplex PCR, and TCRdb kept only the in-frame ones, dropping some. The table shows roughly 140,000 clones, with approximately 9% occurring only once. The specimen was PBMCs. The receptors were sampled from a male donor in good health and CMV-seronegative.

There are a few counts of this clone. The rearrangement links TRBV4-3 to TRBJ2-1; 8 bases match TRBD2. Germline trimming cut 1 base from V and 7 bases from J; bases unmatched to any gene: 9. Germline lookup yields CDR1 LGHNA and CDR2 YSLEER. This CDR3 spans 16 amino acids. CDR3 sequence reads: CASSQGTAGVRNEQFF. In DNA, the CDR3 is TGCGCCAGCAGCCAAGGTACAGCGGGAGTAAGAAATGAGCAGTTCTTC.

This clone was seen a handful of times. J is TRBJ2-7 and V is TRBV30; 10 bases match TRBD1. Germline lookup yields CDR1 GTSNPN and CDR2 SVGIG (reference sequence). CDR3 size: 13 residues. V gave up 8 bases and J gave up 2 bases; unmatched junction bases: 6. The CDR3 DNA sequence: TGTGCCGGAGGACAGGGGGTAACCTACGAGCAGTACTTC. Protein product: CAGGQGVTYEQYF.

This clone was counted only a few times. The chain links TRBV19 to TRBJ2-2, with D possibly matching TRBD1 (6 bases). The V end lost 5 bases, the J end lost 1 base, and 17 bases lay between the germline ends. Germline CDR1 reads LNHDA; CDR2 reads SQIVND (reference sequence). This CDR3 has 17 residues. The CDR3 DNA follows: TGTGCCAGTAGTGCCTCCTGGGGGCAGCAGAACACCGGGGAGCTGTTTTTT. Its translation is CASSASWGQQNTGELFF.

In this sample, this clone turned up a few times. V usage is TRBV5-1 and J usage is TRBJ1-2, with D possibly TRBD1 on 5 matching bases. Trimming left V 0 bases short and J 8 bases short, with 23 bases between. The CDR3 covers 17 residues. Germline CDR1 SGHRS, CDR2 YFSETQ. Written as DNA, the CDR3 is TGCGCCAGCAGCTTGGGACAGACAGTCCCGACCACTAGCGGCTACACCTTC. The encoded protein is CASSLGQTVPTTSGYTF.

The genes are TRBV7-2 and TRBJ2-7; 9 positions match TRBD2. CDR1 is SGHTA and CDR2 is FQGNSA in the germline V gene. The CDR3 is 16 amino acids. V gave up 3 bases and J gave up 7 bases; unmatched junction bases: 13. Written as DNA, the CDR3 is TGTGCCAGCAGCTTCAATGCCGGGACTAGCAAAGTGGAGCAGTACGTC. Translation: CASSFNAGTSKVEQYV.

This clone was picked up a small number of times. This sequence joins TRBV27 and TRBJ2-5, with TRBD2 as a possible D gene (6 bases). TRBJ2-7 explains the end of the DNA better; the J call may be wrong. CDR3 length: 13 residues. Germline V gives CDR1 MNHEY, CDR2 SMNVEV (reference sequence). The CDR3 reads CASSYRGNYEQYF. CDR3 DNA: TGTGCCAGCAGTTACCGGGGGAACTACGAGCAGTACTTC.

This clone was recorded a few times. This chain uses TRBV7-8 with TRBJ1-5; no clear D. V dropped 2 bases and J dropped 2 bases, with 16 bases sitting between them. The CDR3 sequence is 17 residues long. From germline, CDR1 is SGHVS and CDR2 FQNEAQ. The CDR3 region has the DNA TGTGCCAGCAGCTTATTCGGTTCGAGTTCCGGCAATCAGCCCCAGCATTTT. Translation gives CASSLFGSSSGNQPQHF.

This clone appeared a few times. The chain carries TRBV25-1 and TRBJ1-1; 12 bases are shared with TRBD1. The ends lost 3 bases at V and 9 bases at J; junction bases unmatched: 14. Germline V gene lookup returns CDR1 MGHDK and CDR2 SYGVNS. The CDR3 contains 17 residues. CDR3 sequence reads: CASSDPSSGTGGSQAFF. In DNA form, the CDR3 reads TGTGCCAGCAGTGATCCCTCTTCCGGGACAGGGGGCTCGCAAGCTTTCTTT. Together with reference TRBV25-1 and TRBJ1-1, the CDR3 gives the full variable domain: EADIYQTPRYLVIGTGKKITLECSQTMGHDKMYWYQQDPGMELHLIHYSYGVNSTEKGDLSSESTVSRIRTEHFPLTLESARPSHTSQYLCASSDPSSGTGGSQAFFGQGTRLTVV.

This clone was seen only a few times. V and J are TRBV7-2 and TRBJ1-2; possible D gene TRBD1, 5 bases. The CDR3 totals 14 residues. Germline V gene lookup returns CDR1 SGHTA and CDR2 FQGNSA. Trimming removed 1 base from V and 6 bases from J, with 12 bases in between. The CDR3 coding sequence is TGTGCCAGCAGCTTAGTCGCAGGGAAGGATGGCTACACCTTC. Protein product: CASSLVAGKDGYTF.

This chain connects TRBV6-6 to TRBJ2-7, with TRBD2 as a possible D gene (6 bases). Per germline, CDR1 MNHNY and CDR2 SVGAGI (reference sequence). Deletions cut 6 bases from V and 3 bases from J, with 15 bases between. The CDR3 covers 14 residues. CDR3 nucleotides: TGTGCCAGCAGCCCGACTAGTGAGATCTACGAGCAGTACTTC. It translates to CASSPTSEIYEQYF.

This rearrangement joins TRBV13 to TRBJ2-1; TRBD2 matches at 13 bases. CDR1 and CDR2 from the germline V gene are PRHDT and FYEKMQ (reference sequence). Trimming cost V 4 bases and J 1 base; bases outside gene matches: 1. The CDR3 length is 16 residues. DNA for the CDR3: TGTGCCAGCAGCTGGGGACTAGCGGGATCCTACAATGAGCAGTTCTTC. Its protein is CASSWGLAGSYNEQFF.

The rearrangement joins TRBV28 to TRBJ1-1; maybe TRBD1 (5 bases). V was cut by 6 bases and J by 0 bases, with 29 bases left in between. The CDR3 totals 20 residues. Germline CDR1 MDHEN, CDR2 SYDVKM. The CDR3 DNA is TGTGCCAGCAGCCGATCGGGGGGATACACCTTTTCATCCATGAACACTGAAGCTTTCTTT. Protein sequence: CASSRSGGYTFSSMNTEAFF. Looking up the rest from reference TRBV28 and TRBJ1-1 gives the full variable domain: DVKVTQSSRYLVKRTGEKVFLECVQDMDHENMFWYRQDPGLGLRLIYFSYDVKMKEKGDIPEGYSVSREKKERFSLILESASTNQTSMYLCASSRSGGYTFSSMNTEAFFGQGTRLTVV.

This clone was seen a few times. The chain recombines TRBV5-5 with TRBJ2-7; D is possibly TRBD2 (6 bases). CDR3 length: 15 amino acids. The germline gives CDR1 SGHKS, CDR2 YYEKEE (reference sequence). V was clipped by 0 bases and J by 4 bases, with 14 bases between them. The CDR3: CASSLGRDRGYEQYF. The CDR3 DNA sequence: TGTGCCAGCAGCTTGGGTCGGGACCGGGGGTACGAGCAGTACTTC.

J is TRBJ2-1 and V is TRBV7-2; D might be TRBD1 (6 bases). V was shortened by 5 bases and J by 0 bases, with 14 bases between the two germline ends. The CDR3 runs to 16 residues. Germline V gene data show CDR1 as SGHTA and CDR2 as FQGNSA. The CDR3 coding sequence is TGTGCCAGCAGCCGGACAGCTACGAGCTCCTACAATGAGCAGTTCTTC. It is translated as CASSRTATSSYNEQFF. The complete variable domain, with remaining parts taken from reference TRBV7-2 and TRBJ2-1, reads GAGVSQSPSNKVTEKGKDVELRCDPISGHTALYWYRQSLGQGLEFLIYFQGNSAPDKSGLPSDRFSAERTGGSVSTLTIQRTQQEDSAVYLCASSRTATSSYNEQFFGPGTRLTVL.

The DNA of the CDR3 is TGCGCCAGCAGCGTTCAGGGTGCCGGGGAGCTGTTTTTT. Translation: CASSVQGAGELFF. The genes are TRBV5-1 and TRBJ2-2; a weak D match, TRBD1 (5 bases). The ends were cut back, 4 bases at V and 6 bases at J, with 10 bases in the middle. The CDR3 contains 13 residues. The germline gives CDR1 SGHRS, CDR2 YFSETQ.

This clone was counted between two and nine times. This sequence joins TRBV29-1 and TRBJ2-1; D possibly corresponds to TRBD1 (6 bases). This CDR3 comprises 12 residues. The germline V gene encodes CDR1 SQVTM and CDR2 ANQGSEA. V lost 5 bases, J lost 7 bases, and 12 bases lay in between. This CDR3 reads CSVLWTDNEQFF. CDR3 nucleotide sequence: TGCAGCGTTCTCTGGACAGATAATGAGCAGTTCTTC.

The table lists this clone with a few counts. The chain recombines TRBV6-4 with TRBJ1-3, with D possibly being TRBD1 (5 bases). CDR1 is MRHNA, CDR2 SNTAGT, per germline. The CDR3 totals 19 residues. Trimming removed 6 bases from V and 1 base from J, with 25 bases in between. The CDR3 loop is CASSPKLGRDPISGNTIYF. In DNA, the CDR3 is TGTGCCAGCAGCCCCAAGCTCGGGAGGGACCCCATTTCTGGAAACACCATATATTTT.

This chain uses TRBV6-6 with TRBJ1-2; 9 positions match TRBD1. This CDR3 has 14 amino acids. Germline V gene lookup returns CDR1 MNHNY and CDR2 SVGAGI (reference sequence). Trimming cost V 6 bases and J 5 bases; bases outside gene matches: 7. The CDR3 sequence is CASRTPGQGYGYTF. CDR3 nucleotides: TGTGCCAGCAGGACCCCGGGACAGGGTTATGGCTACACCTTC.